This T cell receptor (beta chain) derives from a study of cytomegalovirus exposure and HLA in healthy donors. Germline V gives CDR1 SGDLS, CDR2 YYNGEE. The CDR3 runs to 24 residues. V was clipped by 0 bases and J by 0 bases; unmatched bases: 26. The primer mix had 60 Vbeta and 13 Jbeta primers. Method: immunoSEQ multiplex PCR; TCRdb's copy keeps in-frame clones and lacks some. The table shows approximately 100,000 clones, with around 9.6% occurring only once. This clone was seen a few times. V and J are TRBV9 and TRBJ2-1; 8 nucleotides match TRBD1. This TCR was sampled from a man aged 45-65 years in good health and CMV-seropositive. The sequenced sample consisted of PBMCs. In DNA, the CDR3 is TGTGCCAGCAGCGTAGCCTCCTCGACAGGGGCCGAAATGTTTAAACCTAGCTCCTACAATGAGCAGTTCTTC. Encoded protein: CASSVASSTGAEMFKPSSYNEQFF. Full variable domain (outside the CDR3, taken from reference TRBV9 and TRBJ2-1): DSGVTQTPKHLITATGQRVTLRCSPRSGDLSVYWYQQSLDQGLQFLIQYYNGEERAKGNILERFSAQQFPDLHSELNLSSLELGDSALYFCASSVASSTGAEMFKPSSYNEQFFGPGTRLTVL.